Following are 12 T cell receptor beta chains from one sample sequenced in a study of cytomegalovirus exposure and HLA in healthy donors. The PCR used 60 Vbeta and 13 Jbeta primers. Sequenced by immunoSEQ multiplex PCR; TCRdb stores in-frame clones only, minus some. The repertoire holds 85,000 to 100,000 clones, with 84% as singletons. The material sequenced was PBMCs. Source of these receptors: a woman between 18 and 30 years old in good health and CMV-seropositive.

CDR3 in amino acids: CASSLGQGSGYTF. The CDR3 nucleotides are TGCGCCAGCAGCTTGGGACAGGGGAGCGGCTACACCTTC. This chain connects TRBV5-1 to TRBJ1-2, with 8 bases identical to TRBD1. The ends lost 0 bases at V and 8 bases at J; junction bases unmatched: 3. The germline CDR1 and CDR2 sequences are SGHRS and YFSETQ. This CDR3 region has 13 residues.

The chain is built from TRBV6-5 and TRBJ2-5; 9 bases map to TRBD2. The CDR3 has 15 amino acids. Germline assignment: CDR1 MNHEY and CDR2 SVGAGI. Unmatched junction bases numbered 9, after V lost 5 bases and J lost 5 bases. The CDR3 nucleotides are TGTGCCAGCAGTGTCCAAACTAGCGGGTACGAGACCCAGTACTTC. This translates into CASSVQTSGYETQYF.

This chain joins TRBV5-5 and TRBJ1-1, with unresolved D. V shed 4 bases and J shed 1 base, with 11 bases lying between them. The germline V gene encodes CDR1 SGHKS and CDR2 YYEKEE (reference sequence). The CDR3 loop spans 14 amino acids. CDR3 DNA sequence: TGTGCCAGCAGCGGTCTCCAAGCGAACACTGAAGCTTTCTTT. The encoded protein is CASSGLQANTEAFF.

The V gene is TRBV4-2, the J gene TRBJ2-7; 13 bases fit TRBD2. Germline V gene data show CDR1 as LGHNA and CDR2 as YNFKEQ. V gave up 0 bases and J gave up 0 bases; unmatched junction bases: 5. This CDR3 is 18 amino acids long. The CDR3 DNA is TGTGCCAGCAGCCAAGAGGTTGGACTAGCGGGAGACTCCTACGAGCAGTACTTC. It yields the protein CASSQEVGLAGDSYEQYF.

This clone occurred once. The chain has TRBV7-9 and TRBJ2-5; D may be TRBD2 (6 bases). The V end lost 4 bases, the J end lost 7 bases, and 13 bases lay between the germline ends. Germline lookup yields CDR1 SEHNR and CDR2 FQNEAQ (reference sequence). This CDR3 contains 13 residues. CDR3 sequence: CASSSDLGGTQYF. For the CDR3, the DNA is TGTGCCAGCAGCTCCGACTTGGGAGGGACCCAGTACTTC.

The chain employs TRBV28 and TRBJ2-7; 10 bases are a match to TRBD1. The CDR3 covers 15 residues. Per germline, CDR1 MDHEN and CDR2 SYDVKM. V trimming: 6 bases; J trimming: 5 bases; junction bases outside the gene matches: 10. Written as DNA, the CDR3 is TGTGCCAGCAGCCTTACGACAGGGGGCTGGAACGAGCAGTACTTC. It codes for CASSLTTGGWNEQYF.

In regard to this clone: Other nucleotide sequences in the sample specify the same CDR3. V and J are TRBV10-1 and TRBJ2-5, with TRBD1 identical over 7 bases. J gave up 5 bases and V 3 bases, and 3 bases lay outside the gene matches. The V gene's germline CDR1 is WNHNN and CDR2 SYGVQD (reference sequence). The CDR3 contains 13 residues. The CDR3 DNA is TGCGCCAGCAGTGAAAGGGGGCTCGAGACCCAGTACTTC. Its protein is CASSERGLETQYF.

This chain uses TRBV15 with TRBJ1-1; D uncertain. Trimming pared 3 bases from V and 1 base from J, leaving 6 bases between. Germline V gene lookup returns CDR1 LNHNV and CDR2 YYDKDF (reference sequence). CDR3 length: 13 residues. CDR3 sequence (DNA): TGTGCCACCAGCAGTACAGAGAACACTGAAGCTTTCTTT. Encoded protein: CATSSTENTEAFF.

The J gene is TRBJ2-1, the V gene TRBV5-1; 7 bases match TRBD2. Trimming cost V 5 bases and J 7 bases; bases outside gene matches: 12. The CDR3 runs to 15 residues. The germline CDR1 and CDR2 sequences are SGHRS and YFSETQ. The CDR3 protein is CASSRQAGNENEQFF. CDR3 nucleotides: TGCGCCAGCAGTCGGCAAGCGGGAAACGAGAATGAGCAGTTCTTC.

CDR3 sequence (DNA): TGTGCCAGTAGTGTGGACAGGAACACCGGGGAGCTGTTTTTT. This translates into CASSVDRNTGELFF. V gene TRBV19 combines with J gene TRBJ2-2, with TRBD1 as a possible D gene (6 bases). CDR1 LNHDA and CDR2 SQIVND come from the germline V gene (reference sequence). Deletions cut 5 bases from V and 1 base from J, with 8 bases between. The CDR3 has 14 amino acids.

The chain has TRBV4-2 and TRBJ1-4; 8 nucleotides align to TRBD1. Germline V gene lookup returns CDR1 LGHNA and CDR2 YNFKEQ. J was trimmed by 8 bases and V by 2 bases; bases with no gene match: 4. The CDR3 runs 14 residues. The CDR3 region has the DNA TGTGCCAGCAGCCAACAGGGGGCTGAAGAAAAACTGTTTTTT. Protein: CASSQQGAEEKLFF.

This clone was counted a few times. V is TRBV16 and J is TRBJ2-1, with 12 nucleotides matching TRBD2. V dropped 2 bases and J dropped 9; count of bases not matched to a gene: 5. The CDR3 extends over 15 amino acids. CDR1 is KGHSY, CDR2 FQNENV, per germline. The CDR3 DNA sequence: TGTGCCAGCAGCCAAGAGAAACTAGCGGGGGGTGAGCAGTTCTTC. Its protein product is CASSQEKLAGGEQFF.